This T cell receptor beta chain appears in the sequencing data of a study of tumor-infiltrating lymphocytes in primary liver carcinoma. Findings of the study overall: Tumor-blood pairs (like tumor-adjacent pairs) overlapped less than tumor region pairs did.

As concerns this clonotype: Its antigen is not known. The junction departs from the called germline gene at one end, perhaps through a read error.

The length of the CDR3 is 17 residues. The germline V gene has CDR1 MDHEN and CDR2 SYDVKM. Making TCR beta cDNA involved around 500 ng total RNA and a constant-region primer. Three nested multiplex PCR rounds, a slightly modified ARM-PCR method, built the TCR beta libraries. Two initial PCR rounds of around 10 cycles each paired TRBV1-TRBV30 forward primers with a C-beta reverse primer. TCRdb re-analysed the multiplex PCR reads in MiXCR, keeping a single row per CDR3 protein. The data contain 30,000 to 40,000 distinct CDR3 sequences, roughly 74% of them singletons. Co-extraction of RNA and DNA was performed on roughly 20-33 mg of unsorted bulk tissue.

The sequenced material came from liver tumor tissue from sampling region 4. Specified subset: tumor region T4, right-lateral pole. The chain combines TRBV28 with TRBJ2-3; no definite D call. The clonotype originates from a man in his forties with primary liver carcinoma and hepatitis B virus infection. The CDR3 loop reads CASSLTTVGINTDTQYF. CDR3 DNA sequence: TGTGCCAGCAGTTTAACGACCGTGGGAATTAACACAGATACGCAGTACTTT.